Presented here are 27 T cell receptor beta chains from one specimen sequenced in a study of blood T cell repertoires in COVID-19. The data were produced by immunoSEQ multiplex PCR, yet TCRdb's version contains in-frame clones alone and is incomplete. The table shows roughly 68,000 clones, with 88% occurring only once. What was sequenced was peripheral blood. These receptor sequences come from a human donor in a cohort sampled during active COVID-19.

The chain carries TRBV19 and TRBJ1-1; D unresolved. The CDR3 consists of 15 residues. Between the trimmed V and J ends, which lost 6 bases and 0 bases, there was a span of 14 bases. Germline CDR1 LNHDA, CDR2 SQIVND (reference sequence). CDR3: CASRVEAALNTEAFF. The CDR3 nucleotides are TGTGCCAGTAGGGTAGAGGCGGCATTGAACACTGAAGCTTTCTTT.

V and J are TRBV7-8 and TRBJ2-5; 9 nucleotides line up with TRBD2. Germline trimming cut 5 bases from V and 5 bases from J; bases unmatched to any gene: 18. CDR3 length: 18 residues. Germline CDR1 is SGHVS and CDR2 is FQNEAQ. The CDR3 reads CASSPVYGGRAIYETQYF. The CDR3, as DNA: TGTGCCAGCAGCCCTGTGTACGGCGGGAGGGCCATCTACGAGACCCAGTACTTC.

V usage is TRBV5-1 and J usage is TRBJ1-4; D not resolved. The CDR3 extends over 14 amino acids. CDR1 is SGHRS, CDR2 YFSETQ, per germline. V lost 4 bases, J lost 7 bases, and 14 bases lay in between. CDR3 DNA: TGCGCCAGCAGCGAAGACGGACTAGCTGAAAAACTGTTTTTT. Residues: CASSEDGLAEKLFF.

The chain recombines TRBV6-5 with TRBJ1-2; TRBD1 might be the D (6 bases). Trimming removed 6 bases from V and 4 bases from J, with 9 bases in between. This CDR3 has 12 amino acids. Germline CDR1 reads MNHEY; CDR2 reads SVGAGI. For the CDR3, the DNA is TGTGCCAGCAGAACAGGGACCTATGGCTACACCTTC. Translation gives CASRTGTYGYTF.

In DNA, the CDR3 is TGTGCCAGTAGCAAAGAGCCATATGGCTACACCTTC. Encoded protein: CASSKEPYGYTF. This sequence joins TRBV19 and TRBJ1-2, with D hard to call. Germline CDR1 is LNHDA and CDR2 is SQIVND (reference sequence). Trimming pared 6 bases from V and 5 bases from J, leaving 10 bases between. This CDR3 contains 12 residues.

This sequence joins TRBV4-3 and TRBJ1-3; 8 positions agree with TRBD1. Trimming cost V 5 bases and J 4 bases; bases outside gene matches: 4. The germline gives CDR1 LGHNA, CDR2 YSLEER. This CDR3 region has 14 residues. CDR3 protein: CASSEQGGGNTIYF. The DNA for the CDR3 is TGCGCCAGCAGCGAACAGGGGGGAGGAAACACCATATATTTT.

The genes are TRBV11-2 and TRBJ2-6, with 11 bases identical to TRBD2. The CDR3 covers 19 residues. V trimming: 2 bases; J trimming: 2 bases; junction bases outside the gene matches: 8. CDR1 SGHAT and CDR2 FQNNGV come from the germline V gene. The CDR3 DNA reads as TGTGCCAGCAGCTTAACAGGACTAGCGGGTTCCACTGGGGCCAACGTCCTGACTTTC. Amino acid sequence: CASSLTGLAGSTGANVLTF.

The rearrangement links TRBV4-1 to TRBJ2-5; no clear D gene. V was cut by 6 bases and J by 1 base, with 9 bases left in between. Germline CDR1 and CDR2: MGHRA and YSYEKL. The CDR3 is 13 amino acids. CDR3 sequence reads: CASSPLAQETQYF. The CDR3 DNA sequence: TGCGCCAGCAGTCCACTCGCCCAAGAGACCCAGTACTTC.

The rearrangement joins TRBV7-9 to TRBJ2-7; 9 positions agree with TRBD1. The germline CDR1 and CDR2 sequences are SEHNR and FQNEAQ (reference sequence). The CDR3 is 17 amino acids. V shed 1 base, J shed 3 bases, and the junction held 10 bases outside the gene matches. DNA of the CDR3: TGTGCCAGCAGCTTAGTCGGGTTCGGGGACAGGGTCTACGAGCAGTACTTC. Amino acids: CASSLVGFGDRVYEQYF. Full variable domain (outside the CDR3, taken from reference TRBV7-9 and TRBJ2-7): DTGVSQNPRHKITKRGQNVTFRCDPISEHNRLYWYRQTLGQGPEFLTYFQNEAQLEKSRLLSDRFSAERPKGSFSTLEIQRTEQGDSAMYLCASSLVGFGDRVYEQYFGPGTRLTVT.

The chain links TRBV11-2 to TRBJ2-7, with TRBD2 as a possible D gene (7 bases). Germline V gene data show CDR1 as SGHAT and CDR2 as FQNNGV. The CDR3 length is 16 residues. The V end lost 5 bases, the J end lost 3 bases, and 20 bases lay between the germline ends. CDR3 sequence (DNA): TGTGCCAGCAGCGCCCGGGGCGGGGGCTGGGGCTACGAGCAGTACTTC. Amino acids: CASSARGGGWGYEQYF.

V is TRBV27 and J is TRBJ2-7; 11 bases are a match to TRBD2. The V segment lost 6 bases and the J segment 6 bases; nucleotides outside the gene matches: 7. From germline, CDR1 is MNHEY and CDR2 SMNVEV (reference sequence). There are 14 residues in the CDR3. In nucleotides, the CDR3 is TGTGCCAGCAGATTTAGCGGGGGGGCGGTCGAGCAGTACTTC. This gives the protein CASRFSGGAVEQYF.

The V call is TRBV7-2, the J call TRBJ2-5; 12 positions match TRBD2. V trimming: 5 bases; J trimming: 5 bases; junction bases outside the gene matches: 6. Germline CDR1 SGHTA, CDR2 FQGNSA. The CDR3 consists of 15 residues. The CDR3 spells CASSTSGRSGETQYF. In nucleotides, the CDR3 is TGTGCCAGCAGCACTAGCGGGAGGAGTGGGGAGACCCAGTACTTC.

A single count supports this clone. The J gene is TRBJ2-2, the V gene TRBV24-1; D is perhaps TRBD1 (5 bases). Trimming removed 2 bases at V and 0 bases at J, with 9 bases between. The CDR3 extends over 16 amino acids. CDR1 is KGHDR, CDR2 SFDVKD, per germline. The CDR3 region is CATSDYRFANTGELFF. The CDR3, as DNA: TGTGCCACCAGTGATTACAGGTTCGCGAACACCGGGGAGCTGTTTTTT.

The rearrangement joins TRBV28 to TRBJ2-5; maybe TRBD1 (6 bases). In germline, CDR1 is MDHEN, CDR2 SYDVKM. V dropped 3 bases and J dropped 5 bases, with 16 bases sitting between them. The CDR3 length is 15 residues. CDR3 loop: CASSLGQLRGETQYF. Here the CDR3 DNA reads TGTGCCAGCAGTTTGGGCCAGCTAAGGGGGGAGACCCAGTACTTC.

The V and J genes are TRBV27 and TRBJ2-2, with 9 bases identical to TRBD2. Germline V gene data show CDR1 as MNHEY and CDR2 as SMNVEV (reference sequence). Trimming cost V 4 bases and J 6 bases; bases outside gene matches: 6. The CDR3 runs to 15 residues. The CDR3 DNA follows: TGTGCCAGCAGTTCCTTCGCTAGCGGGGCCGGGGAGCTGTTTTTT. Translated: CASSSFASGAGELFF.

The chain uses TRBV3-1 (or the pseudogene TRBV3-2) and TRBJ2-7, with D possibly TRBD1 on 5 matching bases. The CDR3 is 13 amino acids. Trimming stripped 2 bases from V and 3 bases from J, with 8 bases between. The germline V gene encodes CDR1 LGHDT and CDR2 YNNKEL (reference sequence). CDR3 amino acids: CASSQRRDYEQYF. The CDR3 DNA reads TGTGCCAGCAGCCAACGCAGGGACTACGAGCAGTACTTC.

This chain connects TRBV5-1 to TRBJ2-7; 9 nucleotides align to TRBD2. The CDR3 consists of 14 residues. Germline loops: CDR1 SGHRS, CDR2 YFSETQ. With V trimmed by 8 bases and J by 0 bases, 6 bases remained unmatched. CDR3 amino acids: CASQAGGSSYEQYF. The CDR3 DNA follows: TGCGCCAGTCAAGCGGGAGGTAGCTCCTACGAGCAGTACTTC.

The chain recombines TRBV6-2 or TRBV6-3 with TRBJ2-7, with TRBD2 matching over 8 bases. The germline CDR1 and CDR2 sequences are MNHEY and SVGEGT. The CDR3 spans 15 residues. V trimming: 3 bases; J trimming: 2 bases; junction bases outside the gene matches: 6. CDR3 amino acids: CASSYVLAGAYEQYF. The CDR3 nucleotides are TGTGCCAGCAGTTATGTTCTAGCGGGTGCCTACGAGCAGTACTTC.

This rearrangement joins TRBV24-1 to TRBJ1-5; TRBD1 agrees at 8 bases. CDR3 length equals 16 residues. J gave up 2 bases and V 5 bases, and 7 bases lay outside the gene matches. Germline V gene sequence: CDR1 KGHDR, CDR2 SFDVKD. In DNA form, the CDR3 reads TGTGCCACCAGTGGCCCCGGACAGGGCGGCAATCAGCCCCAGCATTTT. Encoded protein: CATSGPGQGGNQPQHF.

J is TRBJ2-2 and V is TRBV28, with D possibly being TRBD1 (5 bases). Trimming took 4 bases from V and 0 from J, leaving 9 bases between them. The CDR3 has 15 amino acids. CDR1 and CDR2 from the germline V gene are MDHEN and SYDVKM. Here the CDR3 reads CASSSTETNTGELFF. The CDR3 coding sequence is TGTGCCAGCAGTTCGACAGAGACGAACACCGGGGAGCTGTTTTTT.

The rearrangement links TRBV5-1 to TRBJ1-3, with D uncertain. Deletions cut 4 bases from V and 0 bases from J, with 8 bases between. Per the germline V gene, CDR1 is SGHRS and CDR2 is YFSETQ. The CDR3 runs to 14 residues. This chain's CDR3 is CASSPSSSGNTIYF. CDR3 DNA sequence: TGCGCCAGCAGCCCGAGTAGCTCTGGAAACACCATATATTTT.

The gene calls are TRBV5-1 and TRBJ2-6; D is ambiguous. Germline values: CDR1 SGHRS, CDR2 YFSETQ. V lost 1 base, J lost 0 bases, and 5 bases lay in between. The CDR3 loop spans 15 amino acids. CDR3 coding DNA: TGCGCCAGCAGCTTGTGGAGCTCTGGGGCCAACGTCCTGACTTTC. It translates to CASSLWSSGANVLTF.

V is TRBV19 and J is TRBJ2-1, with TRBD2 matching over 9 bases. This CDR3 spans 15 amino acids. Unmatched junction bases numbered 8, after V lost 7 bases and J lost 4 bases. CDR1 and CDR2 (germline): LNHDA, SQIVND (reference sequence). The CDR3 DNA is TGTGCCAGTATTTCTAGCGGGATGCATTACAATGAGCAGTTCTTC. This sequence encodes CASISSGMHYNEQFF.

This CDR3 reads CASSPRAGEGYTF. The CDR3 DNA sequence: TGTGCCAGTAGCCCTCGGGCGGGAGAAGGCTACACCTTC. The V gene is TRBV19, the J gene TRBJ1-2, with no clear D. This CDR3 contains 13 residues. V dropped 6 bases and J dropped 8 bases, with 16 bases sitting between them. In germline, CDR1 is LNHDA, CDR2 SQIVND (reference sequence).

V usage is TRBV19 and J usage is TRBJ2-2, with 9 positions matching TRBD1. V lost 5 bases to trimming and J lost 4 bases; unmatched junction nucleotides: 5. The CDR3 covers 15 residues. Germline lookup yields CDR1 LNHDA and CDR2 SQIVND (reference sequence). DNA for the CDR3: TGTGCCAGTAGTTCACGGACAGGGGCCACCGGGGAGCTGTTTTTT. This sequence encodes CASSSRTGATGELFF.

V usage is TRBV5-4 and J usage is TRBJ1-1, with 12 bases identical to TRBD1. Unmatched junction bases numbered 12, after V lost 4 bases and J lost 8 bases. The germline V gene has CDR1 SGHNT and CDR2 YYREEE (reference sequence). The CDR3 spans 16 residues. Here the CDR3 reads CASSPRDRGPKPEAFF. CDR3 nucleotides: TGTGCCAGCAGCCCCCGGGACAGGGGGCCAAAGCCCGAAGCTTTCTTT.

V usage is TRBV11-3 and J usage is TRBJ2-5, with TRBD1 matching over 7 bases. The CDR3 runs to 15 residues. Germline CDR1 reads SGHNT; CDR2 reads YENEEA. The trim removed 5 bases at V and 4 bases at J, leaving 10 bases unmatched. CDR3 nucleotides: TGTGCCAGCAGCCTTGGACAGGAACAGGCAGAGACCCAGTACTTC. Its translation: CASSLGQEQAETQYF.